This T cell receptor (beta chain) is from a study of blood T cells in healthy people across ages. PCR was performed a second time for about 7 to 11 cycles using a sample-barcoded 5' primer and a J-beta primer mix. MiXCR, run by TCRdb on the 5' RACE reads, gives a single entry per CDR3 protein. The table records roughly 680,000 distinct CDR3 sequences, roughly half of them present only once. V was shortened by 3 bases and J by 0 bases, with 11 bases between the two germline ends. Germline loops: CDR1 MDHEN, CDR2 SYDVKM. This CDR3 region has 16 residues. This clonotype was counted only a few times. The V gene is TRBV28, the J gene TRBJ2-2, with D possibly being TRBD1 (6 bases). The TCR originated in a woman of 80 years or more in good health. The specimen sequenced was blood. The CDR3: CASSFLGQTNTGELFF. The DNA for the CDR3 is TGTGCCAGCAGTTTTCTTGGACAGACGAACACCGGGGAGCTGTTTTTT.